This T cell receptor beta chain was captured in a study of T cells after yellow fever vaccination (dated by TCRdb to about 2019). For context, the study as a whole: The SMART-Seq v4 Ultra Low Input RNA kit was used to prepare libraries from fractions with low cell numbers. To track T-cell clones before and after primary and booster YFV17D yellow fever vaccination, bulk TCR alpha and beta repertoires were sequenced longitudinally. Two healthy male donors, one aged 18 to 29 and one aged 30 to 40 years, made up the cohort. Bulk PBMC replicates and cell subsets were isolated from blood drawn at multiple timepoints before and after both primary and secondary immunization. Paper-wide results and their limitations: Most clones expanded after primary vaccination (almost 97% of CD4 and around 88% of CD8) were re-detected after the booster, suggesting that broad memory maintenance occurred. Because the study included only a couple of donors, the extent to which the findings can be generalized is limited. Because abundant contaminating clonotypes from the bulk population could be contained in FACS-sorted repertoires, computational filtering was required. A small share of clonotypes was detected in both CD4 and CD8 compartments, with the overlap likely arising from convergent recombination. The secondary T-cell response was weaker than the primary response but faster, peaking on day 5 instead of day 15.

CDR1 and CDR2, looked up from the germline V gene (reference sequence), are DFQATT and SNEGSKA. CDR3 length: 14 amino acids, cysteine to phenylalanine. Only CDR3 DNA is held: 42 bases, read in frame from base 1. Trimming takes 2 bases from V and 4 bases from J, and the germline ends sit 14 bases apart. Concerning this clonotype itself: Its antigen target is currently unknown. The sample holds no much larger clone one base away, and base qualities are not on file.

TCR cDNA was made using 5'RACE template switching, a step that added a universal primer site and unique molecular identifiers. cDNA synthesis was primed from both the TCR alpha and TCR beta constant segments. Library amplification used two PCR steps, and the second PCR step added sample barcodes and sequencing adapters. Libraries were sequenced on Illumina HiSeq 2500 (2x100 bp) or NovaSeq (2x150 bp). From the authors' description of their analysis: Reads were demultiplexed and collapsed into UMI consensus sequences with MIGEC, and V(D)J alignment was performed with MiXCR. Vaccine-responding clonotypes were defined with edgeR using replicate PBMC samples, requiring FDR below 0.01 and a log2 fold change above 5 up to day 15. CD4 or CD8 identity was assigned to each bulk clonotype according to whether the clonotype was present at higher abundance in the sequenced CD4 repertoire or the sequenced CD8 repertoire. The public sequencing data were trimmed at Q25 with fastp and processed into clonotypes with MiXCR by TCRdb, which kept only in-frame beta chains. For every CDR3 protein sequence, its rows merge into one entry that carries the most common genes and DNA. The V and J calls come from TCRdb's annotation, not from the publication. The sample contains around 250,000 distinct CDR3 sequences, 6.5% to 8.5% of them found a single time. Over 0.65% of the sample is held by the ten biggest clonotypes.

The sample's treatment or condition label, in plain terms: live attenuated yellow fever vaccine strain. A standard Ficoll-Paque protocol was used to isolate PBMCs from peripheral blood. Dynabeads CD4 and CD8 positive selection kits were used to isolate the CD4 and CD8 T-cell fractions. TriZol was used to extract RNA from bulk PBMCs, CD4 and CD8 fractions, and dextramer-positive and dextramer-negative fractions. The rearrangement joined TRBV20-1 to TRBJ1-2; the D segment cannot be called with confidence. The receptor was derived from a man aged 25 to 40 who received the YFV17D yellow fever vaccine. Sequencing used CD4+ T cells sorted from PBMCs, obtained 15 days after the yellow fever booster vaccination. The CDR3: CSARFRTGSYGYTF. DNA sequence: TGCAGTGCTAGATTCCGGACCGGAAGCTATGGCTACACCTTC.